The clone carrying this TCR beta chain turned up a few times. Per germline, CDR1 GTSNPN and CDR2 SVGIG (reference sequence). This CDR3 has 15 residues. Trimming stripped 0 bases from V and 0 bases from J, with 12 bases between. TCR beta libraries were built with iRepertoire HTBI primers and Arm-PCR of CDR3 regions. TCRdb processed the multiplex PCR reads anew with MiXCR; each CDR3 protein has one entry. Found here are nearly 350,000 distinct CDR3 sequences, about 19% of them singletons; the top ten hold roughly 29%. The time point was: persistent/refractory GD, antithyroid drugs over 5 years with positive TRAb. With RNA extracted from PBMCs as input, the TCR library was made. The diagnosis of Graves' disease used American Thyroid Association guidelines. This sample is part of a study of regulatory T cells in long-lasting Graves disease.

This chain links TRBV30 with TRBJ2-7; D may be TRBD1 (5 bases). This receptor was taken from a female donor with Graves disease. The specimen was peripheral blood mononuclear cells (PBMCs), collected when the disease was refractory, from a patient treated with antithyroid drugs. The CDR3 reads CAWSVYRLSSYEQYF. The CDR3 DNA is TGTGCCTGGAGTGTATACAGGCTGAGCTCCTACGAGCAGTACTTC.